These T cell receptor beta chains were read from a single sample in a study of identical twins. Via MiXCR, TCRdb re-called the 5' RACE reads, giving one row per CDR3 protein. Of 1,800,000 or so distinct CDR3 sequences detected, around 29% appear once; the ten largest clones hold around 0.25%. The sample comprised cord blood. The receptor set was obtained from a newborn girl in good health. CDR3s leave out the opening cysteine and the closing phenylalanine or tryptophan. Fields, in order: J gene, D gene, V gene, CDR3 protein. A D gene is named only where the DNA matches it firmly.

>TRBJ2-5|TRBD2|TRBV5-6
ASRLAGEQY
>TRBJ2-1|.|TRBV19
ASSMNRASYNEQF
>TRBJ2-4|.|TRBV5-8
ASSLLGLEVDIQY
>TRBJ2-5|TRBD2|TRBV6-5
ASSYSSGSHHGETQY
>TRBJ2-7|.|TRBV7-2
ASSLTGWEEY
>TRBJ2-3|TRBD2|TRBV7-9
ASSFRGGEDTQY
>TRBJ2-7|TRBD1|TRBV6-6
ASSIGTAYEQY
>TRBJ1-1|.|TRBV27
ASSFFMNTEAF
>.|.|TRBV6-1
ASSARQDHEQY
>TRBJ2-5|TRBD2|TRBV11-2
ASSRVAGGTYNEQY
>TRBJ1-2|.|TRBV12-3/TRBV12-4
ASSPTGAYGYT
>TRBJ1-2|.|TRBV10-3
AISDLRDGYT
>TRBJ2-3|TRBD2|TRBV12-3/TRBV12-4
ASRLPGLAGGPDTQY
>TRBJ1-1|.|TRBV30
AWTRQNTEAF
>TRBJ2-4|TRBD2|TRBV12-3/TRBV12-4
ASSSLAGGLAKNIQY
>TRBJ2-7|.|TRBV4-1
ASSQVLISYEQY
>TRBJ1-2|TRBD1|TRBV4-2
ASSQESGTGYLRSGYT
>TRBJ1-1|.|TRBV12-3/TRBV12-4
ASSPVLNTEAF
>TRBJ1-3|.|TRBV15
ATSPSRLSGNTIY
>TRBJ2-3|.|TRBV14
ASSPPGTQY
>TRBJ2-3|.|TRBV6-5
ASSYSMPESTDTQY
>TRBJ2-5|TRBD2|TRBV13
ASTRTGASGEQY
>TRBJ2-7|TRBD2|TRBV27
ASSFIAGDGYEQY
>TRBJ2-1|TRBD2|TRBV5-1
ASSPGTSGSVF
>TRBJ2-1|.|TRBV24-1
ATSAGTESSYNEQF
>TRBJ2-5|TRBD1|TRBV27
ASSLDRAGEQY
>TRBJ2-3|.|TRBV20-1
SAIRGGRTDTQY
>TRBJ2-5|TRBD2|TRBV28
ASSHGLAGQY
>TRBJ1-2|.|TRBV19
ASSMIGTSYGYT
>TRBJ2-7|TRBD1|TRBV7-9
ASSSRDRESYEQY
>TRBJ2-5|.|TRBV24-1
ATSDLRRITERY
>TRBJ1-1|.|TRBV3-1
ASTSGQSNTEAF
>TRBJ2-3|TRBD2|TRBV10-1
ASSGASGGWTDTQY
>TRBJ1-5|.|TRBV24-1
ATSYGGPYNQPQH
>TRBJ1-5|.|TRBV28
ASSPSHSGVQPQH
>TRBJ2-3|TRBD1|TRBV5-6
ASSWEGQGTDTQY
>TRBJ2-3|.|TRBV11-2
ASSHRQSLDTQY
>TRBJ1-2|TRBD1|TRBV20-1
SARDPRTGDYGYT
>.|.|TRBV10-3
AISRGVYNEQY
>TRBJ2-1|TRBD2|TRBV11-2
ASSASGGRNEQF
>TRBJ2-3|TRBD2|TRBV15
ATSRDLGLAGTDTQY
>TRBJ2-1|.|TRBV4-2
ASSQEGPVDEQF
>TRBJ2-7|.|TRBV6-2/TRBV6-3
ASSYLPGNEQY
>TRBJ2-3|.|TRBV12-3/TRBV12-4
ASSLNAGSTQY
>TRBJ1-1|.|TRBV4-2
ASSAAQGRECEAF
>TRBJ2-3|.|TRBV3-1
ASRTLRGTDTQY
>TRBJ2-1|TRBD2|TRBV12-3/TRBV12-4
ASSIAGGQF
>.|.|TRBV7-9
ASSLGISQYNEQY
>TRBJ2-3|.|TRBV19
ASSTLRTDTQY
>TRBJ2-7|TRBD1|TRBV6-5
ASSYTPGRGPSYEQY
>TRBJ1-5|TRBD1|TRBV12-3/TRBV12-4
ASRITGTGGQPQH
>TRBJ2-1|.|TRBV5-1
ASGRTVLSYNEQF
>TRBJ2-1|TRBD2|TRBV20-1
SAIKDLAGGNNEQF
>TRBJ2-3|.|TRBV6-1
ASSEATGTPRADAQY
>TRBJ2-4|TRBD1|TRBV15
ATSAMTSTGFKNIQY
>TRBJ2-4|.|TRBV7-2
ASSDRRRGIFNEQY
>TRBJ1-2|.|TRBV6-1
ASSEAQQGRYGYT